The entry below gives a single TCR beta chain sequence along with its context. Its target is not known. These data come from a study of beta chain features in type 1 diabetes. Expressed TCRB transcripts were sequenced, since all the RNA that had been isolated was reverse transcribed. The table came from immunoSEQ multiplex PCR; TCRdb's copy has only in-frame clones and leaves some out. The sample includes approximately 250,000 clones, 16% of them seen just once. Study-wide findings and caveats: These data did not resolve whether HLA type affects TCRB rearrangement. Type 1 diabetes patients showed a moderate but significant shortening of TCRB CDR3s in all four CD4+ subsets.

The TCR sequence derives from a man younger than 45 with type 1 diabetes. The specimen was naive CD4+ T cells from blood.

The CDR3: CASSPSIGGARAFF. The CDR3 coding sequence is TGTGCCAGCAGCCCCTCCATCGGGGGGGCAAGAGCTTTCTTT. The V and J genes are TRBV5-4 and TRBJ1-1, with D possibly TRBD1 on 6 matching bases. Trimming removed 4 bases at V and 10 bases at J, with 20 bases between. This CDR3 region has 14 residues. Germline V gene lookup returns CDR1 SGHNT and CDR2 YYREEE (reference sequence).